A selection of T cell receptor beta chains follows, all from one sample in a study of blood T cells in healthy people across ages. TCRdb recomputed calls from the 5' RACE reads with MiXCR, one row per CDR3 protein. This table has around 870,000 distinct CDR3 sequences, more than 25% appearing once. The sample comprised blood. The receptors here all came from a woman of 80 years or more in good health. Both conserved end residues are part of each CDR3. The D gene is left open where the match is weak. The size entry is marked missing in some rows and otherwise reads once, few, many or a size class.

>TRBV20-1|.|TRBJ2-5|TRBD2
CSARAPLAGGKEETQYF
TGCAGTGCTAGAGCCCCACTAGCGGGGGGAAAGGAAGAGACCCAGTACTTC
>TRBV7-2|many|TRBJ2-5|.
CASSFLETQYF
TGTGCCAGCAGCTTCCTTGAGACCCAGTACTTC
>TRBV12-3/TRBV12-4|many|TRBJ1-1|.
CASSFPGRNTEAFF
TGTGCCAGCAGTTTTCCCGGGAGGAACACTGAAGCTTTCTTT
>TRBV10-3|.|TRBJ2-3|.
CAISESPRGPDTQYF
TGTGCCATCAGTGAGTCCCCCAGGGGACCAGATACGCAGTATTTT
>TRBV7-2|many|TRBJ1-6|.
CASSLGSGGSYSPLHF
TGTGCCAGCAGCTTAGGATCCGGCGGATCCTATTCACCCCTCCACTTT
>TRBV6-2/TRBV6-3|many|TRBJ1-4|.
CASSYGQSTNEKLFF
TGTGCCAGCAGTTACGGACAGTCAACTAATGAAAAACTGTTTTTT
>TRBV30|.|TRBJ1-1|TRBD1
CAWSPSRTGTMNTEAFF
TGTGCCTGGAGTCCTTCGCGGACAGGGACGATGAACACTGAAGCTTTCTTT
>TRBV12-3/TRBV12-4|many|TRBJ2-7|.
CASSSWTPPYEQYF
TGTGCCAGCAGTTCATGGACGCCACCCTACGAGCAGTACTTC
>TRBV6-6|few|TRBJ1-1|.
CASSYSGMGGAAFF
TGTGCCAGCAGTTACTCGGGGATGGGCGGGGCGGCTTTCTTT
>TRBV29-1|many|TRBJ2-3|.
CSAPGRGRTDTQYF
TGCAGCGCACCTGGGCGGGGACGCACAGATACGCAGTATTTT
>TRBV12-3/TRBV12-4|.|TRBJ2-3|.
CASRLPPDAQYF
TGTGCCAGCAGATTGCCGCCAGATGCGCAGTATTTT
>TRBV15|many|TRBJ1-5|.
CATSRGGRGGNQPQHF
TGTGCCACCAGCAGAGGTGGGAGGGGGGGCAATCAGCCCCAGCATTTT
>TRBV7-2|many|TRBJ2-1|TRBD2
CASSLVASGGTFYNEQFF
TGTGCCAGCAGCTTAGTGGCTAGCGGGGGCACCTTCTACAATGAGCAGTTCTTC
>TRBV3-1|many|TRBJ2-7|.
CASSPYGTMPYEQYF
TGTGCCAGCAGCCCATACGGAACCATGCCCTACGAGCAGTACTTC